Each of the 14 T cell receptor beta chains below was sequenced from the same sample in a study of blood T cells in healthy people across ages (dated by TCRdb to 2015 to 2017). Libraries were made using 5' RACE. The data were produced on an Illumina HiSeq 2500. A second PCR of roughly 7 to 11 cycles was performed with a sample-barcoded 5' primer and a J-beta primer mix. In-frame beta chains were kept once TCRdb had trimmed the public reads at Q25 with fastp and called clones with MiXCR. Each CDR3 protein gets just one entry, which takes the most common genes and DNA from the rows behind it. The sample profile shows 730,000 or so distinct CDR3 sequences; approximately 40% of them were found once. Clones ranked in the top ten supply approximately 31% of the sample. The specimen was blood. These receptors all come from a man older than 75 in good health.

The V and J genes are TRBV4-2 and TRBJ2-1; D is unresolved. The CDR3 sequence is 16 residues long. The germline V and J ends were trimmed by 0 bases and 0 bases, with 9 bases remaining between them. Germline CDR1 and CDR2: LGHNA and YNFKEQ. The DNA of the CDR3 is TGTGCCAGCAGCCAAGAAGTAAGTCGCTCCTACAATGAGCAGTTCTTC. Translation: CASSQEVSRSYNEQFF.

The J gene is TRBJ2-3, the V gene TRBV6-6; D call uncertain. The V end lost 6 bases, the J end lost 3 bases, and 22 bases lay between the germline ends. There are 17 residues in the CDR3. The V gene's germline CDR1 is MNHNY and CDR2 SVGAGI (reference sequence). CDR3 in DNA: TGTGCCAGCAGCCTTAAAAGCCCTCGCGGTCGGACAGATACGCAGTATTTT. Protein product: CASSLKSPRGRTDTQYF.

This clonotype was observed a single time. The genes are TRBV4-2 and TRBJ1-2; D not resolved. This CDR3 region has 15 residues. The V end was cut by 3 bases, the J end by 5 bases, with 16 bases between. The germline CDR1 and CDR2 sequences are LGHNA and YNFKEQ. CDR3 sequence: CASSQSRTPTYGYTF. CDR3 DNA: TGTGCCAGCAGCCAGTCCAGGACGCCAACTTATGGCTACACCTTC.

The gene calls are TRBV20-1 and TRBJ2-3, with 7 bases aligning to TRBD2. With 6 bases clipped from V and 6 bases from J, the junction kept 18 bases outside the gene matches. Germline CDR1 is DFQATT and CDR2 is SNEGSKA (reference sequence). CDR3 length: 16 amino acids. This CDR3 is CSASPGASGSRDTQYF. For the CDR3, the DNA is TGCAGTGCCTCACCTGGGGCTAGCGGTAGTAGGGATACGCAGTATTTT.

This chain joins TRBV7-2 and TRBJ2-2; tentatively, D is TRBD1 or TRBD2 (6 bases each). V was trimmed by 3 bases and J by 0 bases, leaving 11 bases between them. This CDR3 is built from 16 residues. CDR1 and CDR2 (germline): SGHTA, FQGNSA. The CDR3 region has the DNA TGTGCCAGCAGCTTCTCGGGGGCCGCGAACACCGGGGAGCTGTTTTTT. It codes for CASSFSGAANTGELFF. Together with reference TRBV7-2 and TRBJ2-2, the CDR3 gives the full variable domain: GAGVSQSPSNKVTEKGKDVELRCDPISGHTALYWYRQSLGQGLEFLIYFQGNSAPDKSGLPSDRFSAERTGGSVSTLTIQRTQQEDSAVYLCASSFSGAANTGELFFGEGSRLTVL.

The chain has TRBV4-2 and TRBJ2-7; 8 bases are a match to TRBD2. There are 16 residues in the CDR3. The germline CDR1 and CDR2 sequences are LGHNA and YNFKEQ. The trim removed 0 bases at V and 7 bases at J, leaving 11 bases unmatched. The CDR3 sequence: CASSQDKTSGYNEQYF. The CDR3 DNA sequence: TGTGCCAGCAGCCAAGACAAAACTAGCGGCTACAATGAGCAGTACTTC.

This clonotype appeared a few times. CDR3 in DNA: TGTGCCAGCAGTTTCGTTAGAGCAGGGGGCGCAGGGGAGCAGTACTTC. Amino acid sequence: CASSFVRAGGAGEQYF. This chain connects TRBV27 to TRBJ2-7; 8 bases are a match to TRBD1. CDR3 size: 16 residues. Germline V CDR1 and CDR2: MNHEY, SMNVEV (reference sequence). The J segment lost 7 bases and the V segment lost 3 bases, leaving 14 bases of the junction unmatched.

This clonotype was counted at least ten times. The chain carries TRBV28 and TRBJ2-3; 9 bases line up with TRBD2. CDR1 and CDR2 from the germline V gene are MDHEN and SYDVKM. This CDR3 has 17 amino acids. V dropped 2 bases and J dropped 0; count of bases not matched to a gene: 6. DNA for the CDR3: TGTGCCAGCAGTTTACCGGGCCTAGCGGGAAGCACAGATACGCAGTATTTT. Its translation: CASSLPGLAGSTDTQYF.

This clonotype showed up just a few times. The genes are TRBV5-4 and TRBJ2-3; D uncertain. The germline V gene encodes CDR1 SGHNT and CDR2 YYREEE (reference sequence). There are 16 residues in the CDR3. Trimming stripped 0 bases from V and 1 base from J, with 12 bases between. The CDR3 nucleotides read TGTGCCAGCAGCTTGGGTCAGCTCCTAGGCACAGATACGCAGTATTTT. Amino acid sequence: CASSLGQLLGTDTQYF.

This clonotype was observed a few times. The gene calls are TRBV20-1 and TRBJ2-1; D is uncertain. CDR1 and CDR2 from the germline V gene are DFQATT and SNEGSKA (reference sequence). V was cut by 1 base and J by 5 bases, with 9 bases left in between. CDR3 length equals 13 residues. This CDR3 reads CSARGSAHNEQFF. Written as DNA, the CDR3 is TGCAGTGCTAGAGGCAGTGCCCACAATGAGCAGTTCTTC.

This rearrangement joins TRBV4-2 to TRBJ2-1; D call uncertain. TRBJ2-7 explains the end of the DNA better; the J call may be wrong. CDR1 LGHNA and CDR2 YNFKEQ come from the germline V gene. This CDR3 has 17 amino acids. CDR3 residues: CASSQDNGYRTYNEQYF. DNA of the CDR3: TGTGCCAGCAGCCAAGATAACGGCTACCGAACCTACAATGAGCAGTACTTC.

This clonotype was counted between two and nine times. The V and J genes are TRBV10-2 and TRBJ2-5; 7 positions match TRBD2. Unmatched junction bases numbered 6, after V lost 4 bases and J lost 4 bases. CDR3 length: 14 residues. Germline CDR1 reads WSHSY; CDR2 reads SAAADI. The CDR3 here is CASSGVAGGETQYF. The DNA of the CDR3 is TGCGCCAGCAGTGGGGTAGCGGGCGGAGAGACCCAGTACTTC.

This clonotype was observed a handful of times. This chain connects TRBV14 to TRBJ2-7, with 9 bases identical to TRBD2. With V trimmed by 0 bases and J by 3 bases, 6 bases remained unmatched. This CDR3 is built from 16 residues. Germline CDR1 is SGHDN and CDR2 is FVKESK. The CDR3, as DNA: TGTGCCAGCAGCCAAGACTTTCTAGCGGGGATCTACGAGCAGTACTTC. Protein product: CASSQDFLAGIYEQYF.

This clonotype appeared a few times. The CDR3 loop is CASSYVGTGSSYNSPLHF. The CDR3 DNA is TGTGCCAGCAGTTACGTTGGGACGGGAAGCTCCTATAATTCACCCCTCCACTTT. The V gene is TRBV6-5, the J gene TRBJ1-6; possible D gene TRBD1, 5 bases. The germline CDR1 and CDR2 sequences are MNHEY and SVGAGI. The CDR3 has 18 amino acids. V shed 2 bases and J shed 0 bases, with 14 bases lying between them.